A single sample gave rise to the 7 T cell receptor beta chains below, sequenced in a study of blood T cell repertoires in COVID-19. The data were produced by immunoSEQ multiplex PCR, yet TCRdb's version contains in-frame clones alone and is incomplete. The sample holds approximately 12,000 clones, 80% to 90% seen once. The sample consisted of peripheral blood. All receptors come from a human donor in a cohort sampled during active COVID-19.

The genes are TRBV7-9 and TRBJ2-7; 8 bases are a match to TRBD2. Germline V lookup: CDR1 SEHNR, CDR2 FQNEAQ (reference sequence). The CDR3 is 15 amino acids. J lost 0 bases, V lost 5 bases, and 6 bases had no gene match. In nucleotides, the CDR3 is TGTGCCAGCAGCCCCCTGCGGGGGGTCTCCTACGAGCAGTACTTC. The encoded protein is CASSPLRGVSYEQYF.

The rearrangement links TRBV15 to TRBJ1-5; 9 bases line up with TRBD1. The CDR3 covers 15 residues. Unmatched junction bases numbered 5, after V lost 3 bases and J lost 5 bases. Germline V gives CDR1 LNHNV, CDR2 YYDKDF (reference sequence). CDR3 region: CATSRSGTGYQPQHF. The CDR3 nucleotides are TGTGCCACCAGCAGGTCCGGGACAGGGTATCAGCCCCAGCATTTT.

This chain uses TRBV28 with TRBJ2-6, with D hard to call. Looked up from germline, CDR1 is MDHEN and CDR2 is SYDVKM. V shed 6 bases and J shed 2 bases, with 11 bases lying between them. CDR3 size: 15 residues. CDR3 region: CASSPGAAGANVLTF. The CDR3 DNA follows: TGTGCCAGCAGCCCCGGTGCGGCTGGGGCCAACGTCCTGACTTTC.

The chain carries TRBV5-1 and TRBJ2-7; 9 bases line up with TRBD1. J was trimmed by 0 bases and V by 1 base; bases with no gene match: 2. This CDR3 has 15 residues. From germline, CDR1 is SGHRS and CDR2 YFSETQ. The CDR3 DNA reads as TGCGCCAGCAGCTTGTGGACAGGGGTCTCCTACGAGCAGTACTTC. This gives the protein CASSLWTGVSYEQYF.

The gene calls are TRBV6-6 and TRBJ2-7; TRBD1 agrees at 9 bases. The germline V gene has CDR1 MNHNY and CDR2 SVGAGI (reference sequence). This CDR3 has 14 residues. With V trimmed by 5 bases and J by 6 bases, 8 bases remained unmatched. Here the CDR3 reads CASSHRDRDGEQYF. In nucleotides, the CDR3 is TGTGCCAGCAGTCACCGGGACAGGGATGGCGAGCAGTACTTC.

This clone is a singleton in its sample. Here the CDR3 reads CAISESGGHGEQFF. The CDR3 DNA reads TGTGCCATCAGTGAGTCGGGGGGGCACGGTGAGCAGTTCTTC. The chain is built from TRBV10-3 and TRBJ2-1; the D gene is possibly TRBD2 (7 bases). Germline V gene sequence: CDR1 ENHRY, CDR2 SYGVKD. V lost 0 bases, J lost 9 bases, and 12 bases lay in between. The CDR3 runs 14 residues.

The gene calls are TRBV27 and TRBJ2-7; no clear D. V lost 4 bases and J 5 bases, leaving 9 bases between the germline ends. The CDR3 contains 12 residues. Germline CDR1 MNHEY, CDR2 SMNVEV (reference sequence). Written as DNA, the CDR3 is TGTGCCAGCAGTTACCGAGGAGACGAGCAGTACTTC. It codes for CASSYRGDEQYF.